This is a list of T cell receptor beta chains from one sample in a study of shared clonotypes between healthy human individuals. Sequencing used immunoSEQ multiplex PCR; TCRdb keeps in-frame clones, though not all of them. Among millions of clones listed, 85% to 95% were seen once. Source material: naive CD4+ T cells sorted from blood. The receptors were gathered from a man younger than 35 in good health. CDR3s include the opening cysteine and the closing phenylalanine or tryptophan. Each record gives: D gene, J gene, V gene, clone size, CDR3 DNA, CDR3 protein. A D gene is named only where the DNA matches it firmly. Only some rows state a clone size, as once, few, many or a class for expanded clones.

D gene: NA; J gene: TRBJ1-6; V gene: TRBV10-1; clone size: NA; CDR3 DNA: TGCGCCAGCAGTGATGGAGGGGAATTCTCGGCCCTCCACTTT; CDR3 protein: CASSDGGEFSALHF
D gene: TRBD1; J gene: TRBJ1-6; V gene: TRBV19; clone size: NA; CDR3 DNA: TGTGCCAGTAGTACTGACAGGGTAAATTCACCCCTCCACTTT; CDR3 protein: CASSTDRVNSPLHF
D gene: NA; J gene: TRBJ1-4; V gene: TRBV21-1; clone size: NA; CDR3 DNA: TGTGCCAGCAGCATTATTACAGGGGCCAGGAATGAAAAACTGTTTTTT; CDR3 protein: CASSIITGARNEKLFF
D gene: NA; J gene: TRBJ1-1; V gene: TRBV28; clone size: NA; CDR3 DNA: TGTGCCAGCAGTCTCGGACGAGACCAAGCTTTCTTT; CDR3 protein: CASSLGRDQAFF
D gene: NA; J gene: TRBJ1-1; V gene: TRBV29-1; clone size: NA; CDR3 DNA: TGCAGCGTGCAAGGAGGCACTGAAGCTTTCTTT; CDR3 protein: CSVQGGTEAFF
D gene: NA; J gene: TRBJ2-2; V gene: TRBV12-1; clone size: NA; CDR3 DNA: TGTGCCAGCAGCTTTGTGAGGACACCGAACACCGGGGAGCTGTTTTTT; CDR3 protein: CASSFVRTPNTGELFF
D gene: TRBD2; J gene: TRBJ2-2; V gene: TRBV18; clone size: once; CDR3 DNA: TGTGCCAGCTCACGGGGACTAGCGGACACCGGGGAGCTGTTTTTT; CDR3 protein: CASSRGLADTGELFF
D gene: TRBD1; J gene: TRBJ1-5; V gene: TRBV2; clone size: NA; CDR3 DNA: TGTGCCAGCAGTGAATGGGGACAGGCAAATCAGCCCCAGCATTTT; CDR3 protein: CASSEWGQANQPQHF
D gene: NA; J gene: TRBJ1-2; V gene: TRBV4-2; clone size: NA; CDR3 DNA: TGTGCCAGCAGCCAACAGGACTATGGCTACACCTTC; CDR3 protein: CASSQQDYGYTF
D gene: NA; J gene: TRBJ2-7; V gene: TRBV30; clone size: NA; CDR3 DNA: TGTGCCTGGAGTGTAGACGCCTACGAGCAGTACTTC; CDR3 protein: CAWSVDAYEQYF
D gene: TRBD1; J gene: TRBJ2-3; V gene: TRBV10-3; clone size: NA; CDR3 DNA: TGTGCCATTTCGGACAGGGGCGCAGATACGCAGTATTTT; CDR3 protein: CAISDRGADTQYF
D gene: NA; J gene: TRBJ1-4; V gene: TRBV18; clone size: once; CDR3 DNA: TGTGCCAGCTCACCACTCCTTGGTGAAAAACTGTTTTTT; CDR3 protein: CASSPLLGEKLFF
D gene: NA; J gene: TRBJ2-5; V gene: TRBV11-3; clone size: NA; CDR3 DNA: TGTGCCAGCAGCTTAGGTGCGGGGCCTCAAGAGACCCAGTACTTC; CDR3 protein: CASSLGAGPQETQYF
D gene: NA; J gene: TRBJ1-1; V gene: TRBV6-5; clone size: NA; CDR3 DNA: TGTGCCAGCAGTTACTTGGACGGGGCTGGGGCTTTCTTT; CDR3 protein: CASSYLDGAGAFF
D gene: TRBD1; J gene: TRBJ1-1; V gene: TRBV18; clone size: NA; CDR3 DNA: TGTGCCAGCTCACCATTGCACAAGACAGGGTCTTACACTGAAGCTTTCTTT; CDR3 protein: CASSPLHKTGSYTEAFF